Listed below are T cell receptor beta chains from one sample, sequenced in a study of Graves' ophthalmopathy and Graves' hyperthyroidism. A single record per CDR3 protein comes from TCRdb applying MiXCR to the multiplex PCR reads. The sample holds 500,000 to 700,000 distinct CDR3 sequences, about 40% seen once. Source material: peripheral blood or thyroid tissue (not recorded which). The source of these receptors is an adult man with Graves' hyperthyroidism. The CDR3 runs from the conserved cysteine through the conserved F or W. A D gene is named only where the DNA matches it firmly. Part of the rows lack a size; the others show once, few, many or a class for expanded clones.

CDR3 length: 16; D gene: TRBD1; V gene: TRBV5-8; J gene: TRBJ2-5; clone size: -; CDR3 protein: CASSWGQGPEQETQYF; CDR3 DNA: TGTGCCAGCAGCTGGGGACAGGGGCCCGAACAAGAGACCCAGTACTTC
CDR3 length: 13; D gene: -; V gene: TRBV20-1; J gene: TRBJ1-4; clone size: -; CDR3 protein: CSARQGPNEKLFF; CDR3 DNA: TGCAGTGCTAGACAGGGCCCTAATGAAAAACTGTTTTTT
CDR3 length: 13; D gene: -; V gene: TRBV7-9; J gene: TRBJ1-1; clone size: many; CDR3 protein: CASKRGDDTEAFF; CDR3 DNA: TGTGCCAGCAAGCGCGGGGACGATACTGAAGCTTTCTTT
CDR3 length: 13; D gene: -; V gene: TRBV5-1; J gene: TRBJ1-2; clone size: -; CDR3 protein: CASSIGGTSGCTF; CDR3 DNA: TGCGCCAGCAGCATAGGAGGGACATCCGGCTGCACCTTC
CDR3 length: 12; D gene: -; V gene: TRBV28; J gene: TRBJ1-6; clone size: many; CDR3 protein: CASSLKRSPLHF; CDR3 DNA: TGTGCCAGCAGCCTAAAACGGTCACCCCTCCACTTT
CDR3 length: 15; D gene: TRBD1; V gene: TRBV9; J gene: TRBJ1-2; clone size: -; CDR3 protein: CASSETGGLGYGYTF; CDR3 DNA: TGTGCCAGCAGCGAGACAGGGGGTCTCGGCTATGGCTACACCTTC
CDR3 length: 13; D gene: -; V gene: TRBV2; J gene: TRBJ2-2; clone size: many; CDR3 protein: CASVQSSAGELFF; CDR3 DNA: TGTGCCAGCGTCCAATCTAGCGCCGGGGAGCTGTTTTTT
CDR3 length: 15; D gene: -; V gene: TRBV7-2; J gene: TRBJ2-7; clone size: -; CDR3 protein: CASSQDFGGYYEQYF; CDR3 DNA: TGTGCCAGCAGCCAAGATTTTGGAGGTTACTACGAGCAGTACTTC
CDR3 length: 15; D gene: -; V gene: TRBV15; J gene: TRBJ1-2; clone size: -; CDR3 protein: CATSSQEGFGYGYTF; CDR3 DNA: TGTGCCACCAGCAGCCAAGAGGGTTTCGGCTATGGCTACACCTTC
CDR3 length: 14; D gene: -; V gene: TRBV7-9; J gene: TRBJ2-7; clone size: -; CDR3 protein: CASSFGAQGGEQYF; CDR3 DNA: TGTGCCAGCAGCTTTGGGGCCCAGGGGGGCGAGCAGTACTTC
CDR3 length: 17; D gene: TRBD1; V gene: TRBV20-1; J gene: TRBJ1-2; clone size: -; CDR3 protein: CSARAPTGQGESYGYTF; CDR3 DNA: TGCAGTGCTAGAGCCCCCACCGGACAGGGGGAAAGCTATGGCTACACCTTC
CDR3 length: 17; D gene: TRBD2; V gene: TRBV2; J gene: TRBJ2-2; clone size: few; CDR3 protein: CASSEKSGGWPGGELFF; CDR3 DNA: TGTGCCAGCAGTGAGAAAAGCGGGGGCTGGCCTGGCGGGGAGCTGTTTTTT
CDR3 length: 18; D gene: TRBD1; V gene: TRBV7-9; J gene: TRBJ1-1; clone size: -; CDR3 protein: CASSSPFRGQGAFAEAFF; CDR3 DNA: TGTGCCAGCAGCTCCCCCTTTAGGGGACAGGGGGCTTTCGCTGAAGCTTTCTTT
CDR3 length: 14; D gene: -; V gene: TRBV5-6; J gene: TRBJ1-1; clone size: many; CDR3 protein: CASSSSGRGDEAFF; CDR3 DNA: TGTGCCAGCAGCTCCTCGGGAAGGGGTGATGAAGCTTTCTTT
CDR3 length: 14; D gene: -; V gene: TRBV7-9; J gene: TRBJ2-5; clone size: -; CDR3 protein: CASSWKGGPETQYF; CDR3 DNA: TGTGCCAGCAGCTGGAAGGGGGGGCCGGAGACCCAGTACTTC
CDR3 length: 15; D gene: TRBD1; V gene: TRBV24-1; J gene: TRBJ2-2; clone size: many; CDR3 protein: CATSPGQLYTGELFF; CDR3 DNA: TGTGCCACCAGCCCGGGACAGCTATACACCGGGGAGCTGTTTTTT
CDR3 length: 15; D gene: TRBD1; V gene: TRBV5-5; J gene: TRBJ2-5; clone size: -; CDR3 protein: CASSSPTGGQETQYF; CDR3 DNA: TGTGCCAGCAGCTCCCCTACAGGGGGCCAAGAGACCCAGTACTTC
CDR3 length: 14; D gene: -; V gene: TRBV29-1; J gene: TRBJ1-4; clone size: many; CDR3 protein: CSVAGATTNEKLFF; CDR3 DNA: TGCAGCGTTGCGGGGGCCACAACTAATGAAAAACTGTTTTTT
CDR3 length: 13; D gene: -; V gene: TRBV7-2; J gene: TRBJ1-4; clone size: -; CDR3 protein: CASSPGTSVELFF; CDR3 DNA: TGTGCCAGCAGCCCCGGGACTAGCGTGGAACTGTTTTTT
CDR3 length: 16; D gene: TRBD1; V gene: TRBV2; J gene: TRBJ2-2; clone size: -; CDR3 protein: CASSPRGTGDTGELFF; CDR3 DNA: TGTGCCAGCAGTCCAAGAGGGACAGGGGACACCGGGGAGCTGTTTTTT
CDR3 length: 15; D gene: TRBD1; V gene: TRBV12-5; J gene: TRBJ2-5; clone size: -; CDR3 protein: CASGPGTGAGETQYF; CDR3 DNA: TGTGCTAGTGGGCCCGGGACAGGGGCCGGAGAGACCCAGTACTTC
CDR3 length: 16; D gene: TRBD1; V gene: TRBV7-9; J gene: TRBJ1-1; clone size: -; CDR3 protein: CASSLDPGQMNTEAFF; CDR3 DNA: TGTGCCAGCAGCTTGGACCCGGGACAGATGAACACTGAAGCTTTCTTT
CDR3 length: 15; D gene: -; V gene: TRBV12-3/TRBV12-4; J gene: TRBJ1-2; clone size: -; CDR3 protein: CASSIAGAKNYGYTF; CDR3 DNA: TGTGCCAGCAGCATAGCAGGGGCTAAAAACTATGGCTACACTTTC
CDR3 length: 18; D gene: -; V gene: TRBV19; J gene: TRBJ2-3; clone size: -; CDR3 protein: CASSPRGLAQISTDTQYF; CDR3 DNA: TGTGCCAGTAGTCCCCGTGGGCTAGCACAGATTAGCACAGATACGCAGTATTTT
CDR3 length: 13; D gene: -; V gene: TRBV9; J gene: TRBJ2-2; clone size: many; CDR3 protein: CASSVQGHGELFF; CDR3 DNA: TGTGCCAGCAGCGTACAGGGGCACGGGGAGCTGTTTTTT
CDR3 length: 13; D gene: -; V gene: TRBV7-9; J gene: TRBJ1-1; clone size: many; CDR3 protein: CASSLDQNTEAFF; CDR3 DNA: TGTGCCAGCAGCTTAGACCAGAACACTGAAGCTTTCTTT
CDR3 length: 15; D gene: -; V gene: TRBV7-9; J gene: TRBJ2-5; clone size: -; CDR3 protein: CASSPEVGVGETQYF; CDR3 DNA: TGTGCCAGCAGCCCCGAGGTAGGGGTGGGGGAGACCCAGTACTTC
CDR3 length: 14; D gene: TRBD1; V gene: TRBV9; J gene: TRBJ2-7; clone size: -; CDR3 protein: CASSRETGAAEQYF; CDR3 DNA: TGTGCCAGCAGCAGAGAGACAGGGGCGGCCGAGCAGTACTTC
CDR3 length: 12; D gene: -; V gene: TRBV10-3; J gene: TRBJ2-5; clone size: -; CDR3 protein: CAISELQETQYF; CDR3 DNA: TGTGCCATCAGTGAGTTGCAAGAGACCCAGTACTTC
CDR3 length: 12; D gene: -; V gene: TRBV9; J gene: TRBJ2-1; clone size: once; CDR3 protein: CASSVANNEQFF; CDR3 DNA: TGTGCCAGCAGCGTAGCGAACAATGAGCAGTTCTTC
CDR3 length: 16; D gene: TRBD1; V gene: TRBV6-6; J gene: TRBJ1-1; clone size: many; CDR3 protein: CASSQTQGAGNTEAFF; CDR3 DNA: TGTGCCAGCAGTCAAACACAGGGGGCAGGGAACACTGAAGCTTTCTTT
CDR3 length: 11; D gene: -; V gene: TRBV29-1; J gene: TRBJ1-1; clone size: -; CDR3 protein: CSFKGNTEAFF; CDR3 DNA: TGCAGCTTTAAGGGAAACACTGAAGCTTTCTTT
CDR3 length: 13; D gene: -; V gene: TRBV19; J gene: TRBJ1-1; clone size: many; CDR3 protein: CASILQGYTEAFF; CDR3 DNA: TGTGCCAGTATTTTACAGGGCTACACTGAAGCTTTCTTT
CDR3 length: 15; D gene: -; V gene: TRBV7-2; J gene: TRBJ2-7; clone size: many; CDR3 protein: CASSSPDTIHYEQYF; CDR3 DNA: TGTGCCAGCAGCTCTCCGGACACGATACACTACGAGCAGTACTTC
CDR3 length: 12; D gene: -; V gene: TRBV29-1; J gene: TRBJ1-2; clone size: -; CDR3 protein: CSVTVTSYGYTF; CDR3 DNA: TGCAGCGTGACGGTTACTAGCTATGGCTACACCTTC
CDR3 length: 16; D gene: TRBD2; V gene: TRBV2; J gene: TRBJ2-1; clone size: -; CDR3 protein: CAITPTSGPGYNEQFF; CDR3 DNA: TGTGCCATCACCCCGACTAGCGGTCCTGGCTACAATGAGCAGTTCTTC
CDR3 length: 16; D gene: -; V gene: TRBV7-8; J gene: TRBJ1-1; clone size: many; CDR3 protein: CASSLALRGRDTEAFF; CDR3 DNA: TGTGCCAGCAGCTTAGCGCTTAGGGGGAGGGACACTGAAGCTTTCTTT
CDR3 length: 15; D gene: -; V gene: TRBV20-1; J gene: TRBJ2-7; clone size: -; CDR3 protein: CSASSILGTDYEQYF; CDR3 DNA: TGCAGTGCCAGTAGTATCCTCGGGACGGACTACGAGCAGTACTTC
CDR3 length: 17; D gene: TRBD2; V gene: TRBV2; J gene: TRBJ2-7; clone size: -; CDR3 protein: CASSEMGASGAYNEQYF; CDR3 DNA: TGTGCCAGCAGTGAAATGGGGGCTAGCGGGGCCTACAATGAGCAGTACTTC
CDR3 length: 14; D gene: -; V gene: TRBV5-6; J gene: TRBJ2-7; clone size: -; CDR3 protein: CASTPRASSYEQYF; CDR3 DNA: TGTGCCAGCACCCCCCGGGCGAGCTCCTACGAGCAGTACTTC
CDR3 length: 13; D gene: -; V gene: TRBV7-2; J gene: TRBJ1-1; clone size: few; CDR3 protein: CASSSSLGDEQFF; CDR3 DNA: TGTGCCAGCAGCTCGAGTCTAGGGGATGAGCAGTTCTTT
CDR3 length: 15; D gene: -; V gene: TRBV12-3/TRBV12-4; J gene: TRBJ1-1; clone size: many; CDR3 protein: CASSFYRLGGTEAFF; CDR3 DNA: TGTGCCAGCAGTTTCTATAGGTTAGGAGGCACTGAAGCTTTCTTT
CDR3 length: 14; D gene: -; V gene: TRBV12-3/TRBV12-4; J gene: TRBJ1-1; clone size: -; CDR3 protein: CASSLGTGYTEAFF; CDR3 DNA: TGTGCCAGCAGTTTAGGAACAGGGTACACTGAAGCTTTCTTT
CDR3 length: 16; D gene: TRBD2; V gene: TRBV20-1; J gene: TRBJ2-5; clone size: many; CDR3 protein: CSATGTSGRERETQYF; CDR3 DNA: TGCAGTGCTACTGGGACTAGCGGGAGGGAACGGGAGACCCAGTACTTC
CDR3 length: 17; D gene: -; V gene: TRBV19; J gene: TRBJ2-2; clone size: -; CDR3 protein: CASSILVTNRNTGELFF; CDR3 DNA: TGTGCCAGTAGTATACTTGTTACTAACCGGAACACCGGGGAGCTGTTTTTT
CDR3 length: 16; D gene: TRBD1; V gene: TRBV2; J gene: TRBJ1-5; clone size: -; CDR3 protein: CASSQGGQGATDTQHF; CDR3 DNA: TGTGCCAGCAGCCAAGGGGGACAGGGGGCCACAGATACGCAGCATTTT
CDR3 length: 13; D gene: -; V gene: TRBV19; J gene: TRBJ2-2; clone size: many; CDR3 protein: CASSLTITGELFF; CDR3 DNA: TGTGCCAGTAGTCTGACCATCACCGGGGAGCTGTTTTTT
CDR3 length: 15; D gene: TRBD2; V gene: TRBV7-9; J gene: TRBJ2-7; clone size: -; CDR3 protein: CASSPGTSGDYEQYF; CDR3 DNA: TGTGCCAGCAGCCCCGGGACTAGCGGGGACTACGAGCAGTACTTC
CDR3 length: 15; D gene: -; V gene: TRBV30; J gene: TRBJ1-2; clone size: -; CDR3 protein: CAWSPERQPYAGYTF; CDR3 DNA: TGTGCCTGGAGCCCCGAAAGACAGCCTTATGCGGGCTACACCTTC
CDR3 length: 14; D gene: -; V gene: TRBV5-6; J gene: TRBJ1-2; clone size: -; CDR3 protein: CASSLTGELSGYTF; CDR3 DNA: TGTGCCAGCAGTCTGACAGGCGAATTGAGTGGCTACACCTTC
CDR3 length: 15; D gene: -; V gene: TRBV19; J gene: TRBJ1-2; clone size: -; CDR3 protein: CASSREGSRNYGYTF; CDR3 DNA: TGTGCCAGTAGTCGCGAGGGGAGTCGGAACTATGGCTACACCTTC
CDR3 length: 14; D gene: TRBD1; V gene: TRBV20-1; J gene: TRBJ1-6; clone size: many; CDR3 protein: CSAGQDRGNSPLHF; CDR3 DNA: TGCAGTGCTGGGCAGGACAGGGGGAATTCACCCCTCCACTTT
CDR3 length: 17; D gene: TRBD2; V gene: TRBV9; J gene: TRBJ2-3; clone size: -; CDR3 protein: CASSVGPAGVGGDTQYF; CDR3 DNA: TGTGCCAGCAGCGTAGGACCAGCGGGGGTCGGGGGAGATACGCAGTATTTT
CDR3 length: 11; D gene: TRBD1; V gene: TRBV19; J gene: TRBJ1-1; clone size: many; CDR3 protein: CASRTGFEAFF; CDR3 DNA: TGTGCCAGTAGGACAGGGTTTGAAGCTTTCTTT
CDR3 length: 12; D gene: TRBD2; V gene: TRBV2; J gene: TRBJ2-7; clone size: many; CDR3 protein: CASIAREGEQYF; CDR3 DNA: TGTGCCAGCATTGCGAGGGAGGGCGAGCAGTACTTC
CDR3 length: 15; D gene: -; V gene: TRBV7-9; J gene: TRBJ1-2; clone size: many; CDR3 protein: CASSPPEGRVIGYTF; CDR3 DNA: TGTGCCAGCAGCCCCCCCGAGGGCAGGGTTATTGGCTACACCTTC
CDR3 length: 12; D gene: -; V gene: TRBV29-1; J gene: TRBJ1-1; clone size: -; CDR3 protein: CSLGDKNTEAFF; CDR3 DNA: TGCAGCTTAGGGGACAAGAACACTGAAGCTTTCTTT
CDR3 length: 14; D gene: TRBD1; V gene: TRBV5-8; J gene: TRBJ1-3; clone size: many; CDR3 protein: CASSFRLQGDTIYF; CDR3 DNA: TGTGCCAGCAGCTTCCGTTTACAGGGGGACACCATATATTTT